A single T cell receptor (beta chain) is shown here with its context. Its antigen is unidentified. This entry comes from a study of cytomegalovirus exposure and HLA in healthy donors. The PCR made use of 60 Vbeta and 13 Jbeta primers. Profiling relied on immunoSEQ multiplex PCR, and the TCRdb table lists in-frame clones only, not all of them. The sample comprises 150,000 to 200,000 clones, 82% of which are singletons, and 0.96% rests with the top ten. CDR1 MDHEN and CDR2 SYDVKM come from the germline V gene. Germline trimming cut 6 bases from V and 4 bases from J; bases unmatched to any gene: 15. The CDR3 length is 17 residues. Whole-study results and caveats: Within the data, a cluster of highly shared sequence variants was likely a sequencing artifact. A prior analysis recorded that most TCR beta V segments were productive about 87% or about 30% of the time.

The specimen was PBMCs. This chain links TRBV28 with TRBJ2-5; 9 nucleotides align to TRBD2. The TCR originated in a girl aged 2-10 years in good health and CMV-seropositive. CDR3 region: CASSIYGAGGVRETQYF. The CDR3 DNA follows: TGTGCCAGCAGCATTTACGGCGCGGGAGGGGTGAGAGAGACCCAGTACTTC.